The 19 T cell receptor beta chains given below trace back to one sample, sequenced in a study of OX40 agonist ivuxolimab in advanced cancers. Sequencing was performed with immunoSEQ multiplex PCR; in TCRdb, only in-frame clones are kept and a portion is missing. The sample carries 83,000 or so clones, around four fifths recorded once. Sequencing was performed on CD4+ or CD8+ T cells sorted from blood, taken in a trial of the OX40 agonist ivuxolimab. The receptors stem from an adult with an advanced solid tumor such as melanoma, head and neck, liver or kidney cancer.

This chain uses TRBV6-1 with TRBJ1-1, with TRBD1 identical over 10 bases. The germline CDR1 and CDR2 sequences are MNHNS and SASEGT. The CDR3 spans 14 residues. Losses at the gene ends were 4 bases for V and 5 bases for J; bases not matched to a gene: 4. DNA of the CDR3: TGTGCCAGCAGTGCCGACAGGGGGCGGACTGAAGCTTTCTTT. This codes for CASSADRGRTEAFF.

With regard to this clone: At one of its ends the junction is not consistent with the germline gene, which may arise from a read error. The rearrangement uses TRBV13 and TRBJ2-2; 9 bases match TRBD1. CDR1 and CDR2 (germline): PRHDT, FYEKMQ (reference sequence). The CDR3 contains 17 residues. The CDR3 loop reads CASSIGYGTGFSGELFF. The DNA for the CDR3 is TGTGCCAGCAGCATAGGTTACGGGACAGGGTTTTCCGGGGAGCTGTTTTTT.

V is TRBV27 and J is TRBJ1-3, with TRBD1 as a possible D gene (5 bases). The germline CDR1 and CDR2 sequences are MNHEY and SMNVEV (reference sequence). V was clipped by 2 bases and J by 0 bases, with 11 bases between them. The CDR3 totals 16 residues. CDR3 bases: TGTGCCAGCAGTTTACAGGGAGGATCCTCTGGAAACACCATATATTTT. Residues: CASSLQGGSSGNTIYF.

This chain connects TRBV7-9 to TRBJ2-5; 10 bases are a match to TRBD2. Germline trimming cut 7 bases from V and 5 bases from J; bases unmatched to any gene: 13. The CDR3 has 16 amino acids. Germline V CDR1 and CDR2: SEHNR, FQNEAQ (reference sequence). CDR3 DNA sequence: TGTGCCAGCACCCTACCCGGACTAGCGGTGGCTGAGACCCAGTACTTC. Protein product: CASTLPGLAVAETQYF. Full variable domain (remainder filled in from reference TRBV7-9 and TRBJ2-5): DTGVSQNPRHKITKRGQNVTFRCDPISEHNRLYWYRQTLGQGPEFLTYFQNEAQLEKSRLLSDRFSAERPKGSFSTLEIQRTEQGDSAMYLCASTLPGLAVAETQYFGPGTRLLVL.

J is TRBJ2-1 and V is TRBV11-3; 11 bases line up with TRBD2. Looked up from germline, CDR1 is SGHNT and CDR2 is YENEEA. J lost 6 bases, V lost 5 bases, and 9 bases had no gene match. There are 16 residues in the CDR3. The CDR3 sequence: CASSLNSGGAGNEQFF. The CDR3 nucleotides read TGTGCCAGCAGCCTAAATAGCGGGGGGGCCGGCAATGAGCAGTTCTTC.

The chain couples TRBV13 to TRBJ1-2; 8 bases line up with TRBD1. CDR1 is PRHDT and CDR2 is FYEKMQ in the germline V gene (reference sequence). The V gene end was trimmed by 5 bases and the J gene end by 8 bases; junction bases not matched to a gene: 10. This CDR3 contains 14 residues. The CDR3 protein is CASSQWTGRDGYTF. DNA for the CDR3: TGTGCCAGCAGCCAATGGACAGGGAGGGACGGCTACACCTTC.

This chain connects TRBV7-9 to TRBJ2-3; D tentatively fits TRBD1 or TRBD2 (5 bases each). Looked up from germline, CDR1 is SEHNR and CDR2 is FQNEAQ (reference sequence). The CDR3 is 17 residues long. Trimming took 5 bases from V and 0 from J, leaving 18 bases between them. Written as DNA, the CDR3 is TGTGCCAGCAGCCCACACCCGGGACGTCTTAGCACAGATACGCAGTATTTT. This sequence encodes CASSPHPGRLSTDTQYF. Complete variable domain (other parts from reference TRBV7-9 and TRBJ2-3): DTGVSQNPRHKITKRGQNVTFRCDPISEHNRLYWYRQTLGQGPEFLTYFQNEAQLEKSRLLSDRFSAERPKGSFSTLEIQRTEQGDSAMYLCASSPHPGRLSTDTQYFGPGTRLTVL.

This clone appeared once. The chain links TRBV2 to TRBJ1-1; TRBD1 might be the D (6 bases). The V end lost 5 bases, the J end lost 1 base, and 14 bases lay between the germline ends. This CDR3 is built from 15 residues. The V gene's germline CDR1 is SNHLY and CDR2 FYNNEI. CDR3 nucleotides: TGTGCCAGCAGTACCCCCGGACAGCCGAACACTGAAGCTTTCTTT. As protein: CASSTPGQPNTEAFF.

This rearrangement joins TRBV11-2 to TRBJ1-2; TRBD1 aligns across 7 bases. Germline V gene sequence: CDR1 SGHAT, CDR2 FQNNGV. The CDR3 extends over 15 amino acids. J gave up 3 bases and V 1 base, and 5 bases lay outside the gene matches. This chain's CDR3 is CASSLGDSRDYGYTF. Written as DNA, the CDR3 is TGTGCCAGCAGCTTAGGGGACAGCCGAGACTATGGCTACACCTTC.

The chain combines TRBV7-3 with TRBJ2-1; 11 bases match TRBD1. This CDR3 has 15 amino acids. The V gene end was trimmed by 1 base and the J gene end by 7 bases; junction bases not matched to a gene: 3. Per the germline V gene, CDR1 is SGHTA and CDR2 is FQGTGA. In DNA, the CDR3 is TGTGCCAGCAGCTTAAGGGACAGGGGGTGGAATGAGCAGTTCTTC. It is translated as CASSLRDRGWNEQFF.

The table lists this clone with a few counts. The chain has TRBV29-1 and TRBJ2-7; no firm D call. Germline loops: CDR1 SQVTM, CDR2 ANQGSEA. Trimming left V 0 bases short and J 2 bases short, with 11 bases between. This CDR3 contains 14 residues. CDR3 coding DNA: TGCAGCGTTGAAGATCGCGGCAGAACCTACGAGCAGTACTTC. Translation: CSVEDRGRTYEQYF.

The CDR3 here is CASSQDRGSSTDTQYF. DNA of the CDR3: TGCGCCAGCAGCCAAGACCGTGGTTCTAGCACAGATACGCAGTATTTT. The genes are TRBV4-3 and TRBJ2-3, with unresolved D. The V gene lost 0 bases and the J gene lost 0 bases, with 10 bases spanning the gap. The CDR3 consists of 16 residues. Germline V gene lookup returns CDR1 LGHNA and CDR2 YSLEER.

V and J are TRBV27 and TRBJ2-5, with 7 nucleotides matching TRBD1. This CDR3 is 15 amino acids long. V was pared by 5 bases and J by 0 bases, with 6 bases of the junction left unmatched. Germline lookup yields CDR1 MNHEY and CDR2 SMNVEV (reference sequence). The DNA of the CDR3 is TGTGCCAGCAGTACACCGGGACAGTACCAAGAGACCCAGTACTTC. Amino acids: CASSTPGQYQETQYF.

CDR3 coding DNA: TGTGCCAGCTCACCAGGGCGGGGGGGCGAGTCCTACGAGCAGTACTTC. This sequence encodes CASSPGRGGESYEQYF. V gene TRBV18 combines with J gene TRBJ2-7, with 9 positions matching TRBD2. The ends lost 2 bases at V and 1 base at J; junction bases unmatched: 6. This CDR3 has 16 residues. Germline loops: CDR1 KGHSH, CDR2 LQKENI.

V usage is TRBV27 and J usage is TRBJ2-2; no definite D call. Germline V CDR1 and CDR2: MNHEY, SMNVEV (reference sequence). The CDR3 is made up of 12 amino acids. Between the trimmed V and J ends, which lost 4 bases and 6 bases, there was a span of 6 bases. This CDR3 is CASSSNPGELFF. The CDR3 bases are TGTGCCAGCAGTTCTAATCCCGGGGAGCTGTTTTTT.

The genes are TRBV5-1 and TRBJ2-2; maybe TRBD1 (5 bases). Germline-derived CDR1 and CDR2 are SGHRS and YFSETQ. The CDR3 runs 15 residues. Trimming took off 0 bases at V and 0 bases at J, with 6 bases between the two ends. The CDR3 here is CASSLARANTGELFF. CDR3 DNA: TGCGCCAGCAGCTTGGCCAGGGCGAACACCGGGGAGCTGTTTTTT.

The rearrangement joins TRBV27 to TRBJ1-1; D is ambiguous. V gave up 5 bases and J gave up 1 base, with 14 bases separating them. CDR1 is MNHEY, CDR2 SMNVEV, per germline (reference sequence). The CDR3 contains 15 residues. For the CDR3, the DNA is TGTGCCAGCAGTCCTCCCCCCGGTGGGAACACTGAAGCTTTCTTT. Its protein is CASSPPPGGNTEAFF.

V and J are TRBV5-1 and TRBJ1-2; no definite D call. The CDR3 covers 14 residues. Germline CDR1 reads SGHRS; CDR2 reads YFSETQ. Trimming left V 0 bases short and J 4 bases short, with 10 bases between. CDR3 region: CASSLEGSGYGYTF. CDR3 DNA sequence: TGCGCCAGCAGCTTGGAAGGATCCGGCTATGGCTACACCTTC.

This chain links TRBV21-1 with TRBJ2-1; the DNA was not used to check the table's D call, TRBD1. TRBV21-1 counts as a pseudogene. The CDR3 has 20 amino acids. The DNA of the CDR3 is TGTGCCAGCAGTCACTCCTTGACAGGGGTCAGCCCCAAAGAGGGCAATGAGCAGTTCTTC. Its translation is CASSHSLTGVSPKEGNEQFF.